This TCR beta chain is drawn from a study of blood T cell repertoires in COVID-19. As for the study in general: There were acute and convalescent COVID-19 samples, and they came from the United States, Italy and Spain.

Generated by immunoSEQ multiplex PCR, the TCRdb table keeps only in-frame clones and is missing some. The sample has approximately 340,000 clones; about 91% are singletons. The clonotype originates from a man younger than 40 with COVID-19, enrolled during active disease. The sample taken for sequencing was peripheral blood.

The CDR3 is CASSPGLENTGELFF. DNA of the CDR3: TGTGCCAGCAGCCCGGGACTAGAGAATACCGGGGAGCTGTTTTTT. The chain employs TRBV5-5 and TRBJ2-2, with 8 bases matching TRBD2. The CDR3 runs 15 residues. Germline values: CDR1 SGHKS, CDR2 YYEKEE (reference sequence). V shed 4 bases, J shed 5 bases, and the junction held 7 bases outside the gene matches.